The 5 T cell receptor beta chains below all came from one sample that was sequenced in a study of T cells in Graves' hyperthyroidism and ophthalmopathy. RNA transcripts gave rise to amplified TCR beta CDR3 regions. During a first-round RT-PCR of the TCR CDR3, the HTBI primer set was used. MiXCR was run by TCRdb on the multiplex PCR reads, yielding one entry per CDR3 protein. The sample holds under 300,000 distinct CDR3 sequences; roughly 15% are singletons and the top ten take roughly 13%. The sample taken for sequencing was blood. The receptors shown here come from a middle-aged woman with Graves' hyperthyroidism that later progressed to Graves' ophthalmopathy.

This clonotype was found many times. The chain combines TRBV30 with TRBJ2-1; D gene unclear. Germline V gene data show CDR1 as GTSNPN and CDR2 as SVGIG (reference sequence). The CDR3 consists of 14 residues. The V and J ends lost 2 bases and 2 bases respectively, with 10 bases between them. The CDR3: CAWSSLSTYNEQFF. CDR3 DNA: TGTGCCTGGAGTTCGTTGAGCACCTACAATGAGCAGTTCTTC.

Ten or more counts support this clonotype. CDR3 nucleotides: TGTGCCAGCAGCGGACAGGGGTTGGTAGAGACCCAGTACTTC. Translation: CASSGQGLVETQYF. The chain carries TRBV28 and TRBJ2-5; 9 bases line up with TRBD1. Unmatched junction bases numbered 6, after V lost 6 bases and J lost 4 bases. Germline loops: CDR1 MDHEN, CDR2 SYDVKM. There are 14 residues in the CDR3.

This clonotype was detected many times. CDR3 loop: CASSERAFSGSYNEQFF. CDR3 nucleotide sequence: TGTGCCAGCAGTGAAAGAGCCTTTAGCGGGAGCTACAATGAGCAGTTCTTC. This sequence joins TRBV6-1 and TRBJ2-1; 9 nucleotides line up with TRBD2. The CDR3 consists of 17 residues. Losses at the gene ends were 2 bases for V and 3 bases for J; bases not matched to a gene: 8. CDR1 MNHNS and CDR2 SASEGT come from the germline V gene.

This clonotype was detected only a few times. The gene calls are TRBV19 and TRBJ1-5; D call uncertain. This CDR3 is 17 amino acids long. Germline CDR1 LNHDA, CDR2 SQIVND (reference sequence). V lost 3 bases to trimming and J lost 10 bases, with 25 bases between them. The CDR3 sequence is CASSIALWSSLELPQHF. CDR3 nucleotides: TGTGCCAGTAGTATCGCCTTGTGGTCCTCCTTGGAGTTACCCCAGCATTTT. The whole variable domain, filled in from reference TRBV19 and TRBJ1-5, reads DGGITQSPKYLFRKEGQNVTLSCEQNLNHDAMYWYRQDPGQGLRLIYYSQIVNDFQKGDIAEGYSVSREKKESFPLTVTSAQKNPTAFYLCASSIALWSSLELPQHFGDGTRLSIL.

This clonotype was picked up many times. The chain combines TRBV4-1 with TRBJ2-3; D is undetermined. Trimming took 1 base from V and 6 from J, leaving 14 bases between them. The CDR3 has 15 residues. Germline V gene lookup returns CDR1 MGHRA and CDR2 YSYEKL. Here the CDR3 DNA reads TGCGCCAGCAGCCAAGTTTTCGCATTCGGGGATACGCAGTATTTT. It codes for CASSQVFAFGDTQYF.